This T cell receptor (beta chain) was profiled in a study of shared clonotypes between healthy human individuals. Here immunoSEQ multiplex PCR was the method, and the copy in TCRdb shows in-frame clones only, minus some. The sample records approximately 2,000,000 clones, around 90% being singletons. This CDR3 comprises 16 residues. V was pared by 4 bases and J by 1 base, with 13 bases between. The germline V gene encodes CDR1 KGHSH and CDR2 LQKENI. The sequence was obtained from a man between 18 and 29 years old in good health. Some clones in this sample may be carry-over from other donors' samples. The gene calls are TRBV18 and TRBJ2-2; the D gene is possibly TRBD2 (6 bases). Sequenced input: naive CD4+ T cells from PBMCs. The subset here: CD45RA+ positively selected. The chain's CDR3 is CASSRGTGENTGELFF. The DNA for the CDR3 is TGTGCCAGCTCACGCGGGACTGGGGAGAACACCGGGGAGCTGTTTTTT. Drawing the rest from reference TRBV18 and TRBJ2-2, the complete variable domain is NAGVMQNPRHLVRRRGQEARLRCSPMKGHSHVYWYRQLPEEGLKFMVYLQKENIIDESGMPKERFSAEFPKEGPSILRIQQVVRGDSAAYFCASSRGTGENTGELFFGEGSRLTVL.